This entry lists 21 T cell receptor beta chains sequenced from one sample in a study of CD8 T cells in ankylosing spondylitis. TCRdb used MiXCR to reprocess the 5' RACE reads, holding one entry per CDR3 protein. The data contain 50,000 to 60,000 distinct CDR3 sequences, 7.4% of them singletons. Sequenced sample: blood, either unsorted or a sorted T cell fraction (not recorded which). The receptors shown here come from a female donor with ankylosing spondylitis or in good health (not recorded which).

There are many counts of this clonotype. The chain links TRBV6-2 or TRBV6-3 to TRBJ1-5; TRBD1 matches at 7 bases. V shed 5 bases, J shed 7 bases, and the junction held 11 bases outside the gene matches. The CDR3 loop spans 15 amino acids. Germline V CDR1 and CDR2: MNHEY, SVGEGT. The CDR3 protein is CASSHRGPVEQPQHF. The CDR3 nucleotides read TGTGCCAGCAGTCACAGGGGTCCGGTAGAACAGCCCCAGCATTTT.

There are many counts of this clonotype. This rearrangement joins TRBV2 to TRBJ1-6, with 7 positions matching TRBD1. Looked up from germline, CDR1 is SNHLY and CDR2 is FYNNEI. J lost 8 bases, V lost 6 bases, and 4 bases had no gene match. The CDR3 spans 13 residues. For the CDR3, the DNA is TGTGCCAGCAGCGCAGGGGGGGATTCACCCCTCCACTTT. It codes for CASSAGGDSPLHF.

This clonotype has a count of ten or more. The CDR3: CASSPLTHQGGYTF. The CDR3 nucleotides are TGTGCCAGCTCACCTCTCACCCACCAGGGAGGCTACACCTTC. The chain carries TRBV18 and TRBJ1-2; tentatively, D is TRBD1 (5 bases). This CDR3 spans 14 amino acids. Germline values: CDR1 KGHSH, CDR2 LQKENI. Trimming took 3 bases from V and 8 from J, leaving 16 bases between them.

This clonotype was recorded many times. This sequence joins TRBV5-5 and TRBJ2-2; possibly TRBD1 for D (5 bases). From germline, CDR1 is SGHKS and CDR2 YYEKEE (reference sequence). V dropped 0 bases and J dropped 0 bases, with 9 bases sitting between them. The CDR3 is made up of 16 amino acids. The DNA for the CDR3 is TGTGCCAGCAGCTTGGGACAGCTAGCGAACACCGGGGAGCTGTTTTTT. Its protein product is CASSLGQLANTGELFF.

This clonotype appeared many times. The chain employs TRBV10-3 and TRBJ1-1; 10 bases are a match to TRBD1. This CDR3 contains 14 residues. The V segment lost 5 bases and the J segment 4 bases; nucleotides outside the gene matches: 4. Per germline, CDR1 ENHRY and CDR2 SYGVKD. CDR3 coding DNA: TGTGCCATCAGTAAGGGACAGGGGTCCACTGAAGCTTTCTTT. It is translated as CAISKGQGSTEAFF.

The rearrangement links TRBV7-9 to TRBJ1-3; 8 bases map to TRBD1. Trimming took 5 bases from V and 8 from J; bases not matched to a gene: 17. Looked up from germline, CDR1 is SEHNR and CDR2 is FQNEAQ (reference sequence). The CDR3 loop spans 17 amino acids. The DNA of the CDR3 is TGTGCCAGCAGCCGGTCATGGATGGACAGGGCTCTGGACACCATATATTTT. Residues: CASSRSWMDRALDTIYF.

This clonotype was observed many times. The chain joins TRBV6-5 to TRBJ1-3; D is uncertain. The CDR3 extends over 16 amino acids. Germline V lookup: CDR1 MNHEY, CDR2 SVGAGI. Trimming cost V 0 bases and J 0 bases, with 9 bases left between them. The CDR3 sequence: CASSYSLPSSGNTIYF. CDR3 nucleotide sequence: TGTGCCAGCAGTTACTCGCTCCCCAGCTCTGGAAACACCATATATTTT.

The table lists this clonotype with many counts. The chain is built from TRBV5-1 and TRBJ2-3; 10 bases match TRBD1. Germline CDR1 SGHRS, CDR2 YFSETQ. CDR3 length: 14 residues. Trimming took 5 bases from V and 3 from J; bases not matched to a gene: 3. CDR3 region: CASRGTGATDTQYF. The CDR3 bases are TGCGCCAGCAGGGGGACAGGGGCAACAGATACGCAGTATTTT.

The rearrangement links TRBV20-1 to TRBJ1-5; D perhaps matches TRBD1 (6 bases). Per the germline V gene, CDR1 is DFQATT and CDR2 is SNEGSKA (reference sequence). With 4 bases removed from V and 5 bases from J, the gap between germline ends came to 21 bases. CDR3 length: 16 amino acids. CDR3 DNA sequence: TGCAGTGCTACCCCTCGGGGGCCCTTCCCGTATCAGCCCCAGCATTTT. Protein: CSATPRGPFPYQPQHF.

The table lists this clonotype with many counts. The CDR3 DNA reads TGCAGTGCCAGCCCGGGACAGGTGTTGGGTGGCTACACCTTC. This translates into CSASPGQVLGGYTF. The rearrangement joins TRBV20-1 to TRBJ1-2; 8 bases are a match to TRBD1. Per germline, CDR1 DFQATT and CDR2 SNEGSKA (reference sequence). There are 14 residues in the CDR3. V lost 6 bases to trimming and J lost 7 bases; unmatched junction nucleotides: 13.

This clonotype was seen at least ten times. This chain links TRBV5-4 with TRBJ2-2; the match to TRBD1 covers 7 bases. Trimming cost V 3 bases and J 6 bases; bases outside gene matches: 2. Germline CDR1 SGHNT, CDR2 YYREEE (reference sequence). This CDR3 spans 13 amino acids. CDR3 in amino acids: CASSSTGPGELFF. CDR3 DNA: TGTGCCAGCAGCTCGACAGGGCCCGGGGAGCTGTTTTTT.

This clonotype was seen many times. The chain carries TRBV20-1 and TRBJ1-5; 10 bases match TRBD1. The length of the CDR3 is 15 residues. V shed 1 base, J shed 4 bases, and the junction held 4 bases outside the gene matches. Germline assignment: CDR1 DFQATT and CDR2 SNEGSKA (reference sequence). Written as DNA, the CDR3 is TGCAGTGCTAGAGCCGGACAGGGGGAAAATCAGCCCCAGCATTTT. It specifies CSARAGQGENQPQHF.

This clonotype was observed many times. The V call is TRBV3-1, the J call TRBJ2-1; no clear D gene. Trimming shortened V by 3 bases and J by 7 bases, and 7 bases separated the two germline ends. CDR3 length: 12 amino acids. The germline V gene encodes CDR1 LGHDT and CDR2 YNNKEL (reference sequence). The CDR3: CASSQRWNEQFF. In DNA form, the CDR3 reads TGTGCCAGCAGCCAGAGGTGGAATGAGCAGTTCTTC.

This clonotype was observed many times. The V call is TRBV12-3 or TRBV12-4, the J call TRBJ2-5, with D maybe TRBD1 (5 bases). Trimming shortened V by 1 base and J by 5 bases, and 11 bases separated the two germline ends. CDR3 size: 14 residues. The CDR3: CASSLGQGGETQYF. The CDR3 nucleotides read TGTGCCAGCAGTTTAGGGCAGGGTGGCGAGACCCAGTACTTC.

This clonotype was counted ten times or more. This chain uses TRBV5-1 with TRBJ1-6; TRBD1 agrees at 10 bases. The J segment lost 6 bases and the V segment lost 4 bases, leaving 10 bases of the junction unmatched. Germline V CDR1 and CDR2: SGHRS, YFSETQ. The CDR3 consists of 17 residues. The CDR3 is CASSGTGAGAINSPLHF. CDR3 coding DNA: TGCGCCAGCAGCGGGACAGGGGCCGGAGCCATTAATTCACCCCTCCACTTT.

This clonotype occurred many times. The chain joins TRBV4-1 to TRBJ1-6; 10 positions match TRBD1. Germline-derived CDR1 and CDR2 are MGHRA and YSYEKL. The ends lost 3 bases at V and 12 bases at J; junction bases unmatched: 5. The length of the CDR3 is 14 residues. The CDR3 spells CASSQAWTGGPLHF. The CDR3 DNA follows: TGCGCCAGCAGCCAGGCTTGGACAGGGGGACCCCTCCACTTT.

The table lists this clonotype with many counts. The chain is built from TRBV5-1 and TRBJ1-6; the D gene is possibly TRBD1 (6 bases). Germline V gene lookup returns CDR1 SGHRS and CDR2 YFSETQ. Trimming pared 0 bases from V and 13 bases from J, leaving 14 bases between. CDR3 length: 14 amino acids. The DNA for the CDR3 is TGCGCCAGCAGCTTGGATGACAGGACGTCTCCCCTCCACTTT. Translation: CASSLDDRTSPLHF.

The chain carries TRBV7-2 and TRBJ2-3; no firm D call. The length of the CDR3 is 14 residues. Germline V gives CDR1 SGHTA, CDR2 FQGNSA. V lost 8 bases, J lost 0 bases, and 12 bases lay in between. The CDR3 DNA reads as TGTGCCAGCGCTGCTGGGCTTAGCACAGATACGCAGTATTTT. It specifies CASAAGLSTDTQYF.

This clonotype occurred many times. This rearrangement joins TRBV14 to TRBJ2-1; the match to TRBD2 covers 15 bases. The CDR3 loop spans 18 amino acids. Germline CDR1 and CDR2: SGHDN and FVKESK. Losses at the gene ends were 6 bases for V and 1 base for J; bases not matched to a gene: 7. The CDR3, as DNA: TGTGCCAGCAGAGGCGGGACTAGCGGGGGGACATCCTACAATGAGCAGTTCTTC. Translated: CASRGGTSGGTSYNEQFF.

This clonotype was seen ten or more times. The chain joins TRBV12-3 or TRBV12-4 to TRBJ1-2, with 7 bases that match TRBD1. V lost 2 bases and J lost 1; bases outside the gene matches: 7. CDR3 length equals 16 residues. The DNA of the CDR3 is TGTGCCAGCAGTTTAATCGCAGGGGGATATAACTATGGCTACACCTTC. Translated: CASSLIAGGYNYGYTF.

This clonotype was picked up many times. The chain is built from TRBV5-1 and TRBJ1-6, with D hard to call. CDR3 length: 15 amino acids. The germline V gene encodes CDR1 SGHRS and CDR2 YFSETQ. Trimming left V 0 bases short and J 7 bases short, with 11 bases between. CDR3 in DNA: TGCGCCAGCAGCTTGGTGGGTCCTCGAAATTCACCCCTCCACTTT. Translation gives CASSLVGPRNSPLHF.